Each of the 25 T cell receptor beta chains below was sequenced from the same sample in a study of T cells in Graves' hyperthyroidism and ophthalmopathy. From RNA transcripts, TCR beta CDR3 regions were amplified. With the HTBI primer set, the TCR CDR3 went through a first round of RT-PCR. TCRdb used MiXCR to reprocess the multiplex PCR reads, holding one entry per CDR3 protein. The repertoire holds more than 650,000 distinct CDR3 sequences, around 15% seen once, with 10% in the top ten. Sequencing was performed on blood. Receptor source: a woman under 30 with Graves' hyperthyroidism.

This clonotype was seen a handful of times. The chain links TRBV29-1 to TRBJ1-4; no definite D call. The germline CDR1 and CDR2 sequences are SQVTM and ANQGSEA. The V end was cut by 6 bases, the J end by 2 bases, with 10 bases between. This CDR3 comprises 13 residues. The CDR3 is CSVVDPTNEKLFF. The CDR3 region has the DNA TGCAGCGTAGTTGACCCCACTAATGAAAAACTGTTTTTT. The full variable domain, rest sourced from reference TRBV29-1 and TRBJ1-4, is SAVISQKPSRDICQRGTSLTIQCQVDSQVTMMFWYRQQPGQSLTLIATANQGSEATYESGFVIDKFPISRPNLTFSTLTVSNMSPEDSSIYLCSVVDPTNEKLFFGSGTQLSVL.

The gene calls are TRBV27 and TRBJ2-1, with 8 bases that match TRBD2. CDR3 length: 18 amino acids. Germline V CDR1 and CDR2: MNHEY, SMNVEV (reference sequence). V shed 1 base and J 6 bases; nucleotides not matched to a gene: 14. The CDR3 sequence: CASSLLTSWGTSLNEQFF. CDR3 sequence (DNA): TGTGCCAGCAGTTTATTAACGAGTTGGGGGACTAGTCTCAATGAGCAGTTCTTC.

V and J are TRBV7-9 and TRBJ2-5; D ambiguous. Germline V lookup: CDR1 SEHNR, CDR2 FQNEAQ (reference sequence). The CDR3 length is 14 residues. V lost 4 bases and J 4 bases, leaving 13 bases between the germline ends. CDR3 amino acids: CASSSPLVGETQYF. The CDR3 DNA is TGTGCCAGCAGCTCCCCTTTGGTTGGAGAGACCCAGTACTTC.

V gene TRBV29-1 combines with J gene TRBJ2-3; weak D call: TRBD1 (6 bases). Between the trimmed V and J ends, which lost 7 bases and 2 bases, there was a span of 19 bases. The CDR3 covers 15 residues. Germline V CDR1 and CDR2: SQVTM, ANQGSEA. The CDR3: CSANKQGADTDTQYF. Written as DNA, the CDR3 is TGCAGCGCAAATAAACAGGGAGCCGACACAGATACGCAGTATTTT.

This clonotype was detected many times. J is TRBJ2-7 and V is TRBV7-6, with D possibly called TRBD1 or TRBD2 (6 bases each). The CDR3 extends over 15 amino acids. Per the germline V gene, CDR1 is SGHVS and CDR2 is FNYEAQ. V lost 1 base, J lost 4 bases, and 14 bases lay in between. CDR3 nucleotides: TGTGCCAGCAGCTTAGATGGAGGGGGGAGGTACGAGCAGTACTTC. Translated, it gives CASSLDGGGRYEQYF.

This clonotype was detected a few times. The genes are TRBV7-9 and TRBJ2-7; the D call may be TRBD1 or TRBD2 (5 bases each). V lost 6 bases, J lost 1 base, and 19 bases lay in between. The CDR3 is 16 residues long. Germline assignment: CDR1 SEHNR and CDR2 FQNEAQ (reference sequence). For the CDR3, the DNA is TGTGCCAGCAGTCCGGGGAACAGGTTGATATCCTACGAGCAGTACTTC. Its protein is CASSPGNRLISYEQYF. The full variable domain, its missing parts supplied by reference TRBV7-9 and TRBJ2-7, is DTGVSQNPRHKITKRGQNVTFRCDPISEHNRLYWYRQTLGQGPEFLTYFQNEAQLEKSRLLSDRFSAERPKGSFSTLEIQRTEQGDSAMYLCASSPGNRLISYEQYFGPGTRLTVT.

This clonotype was observed a few times. The chain is built from TRBV5-4 and TRBJ2-2; 9 bases align to TRBD1. CDR1 is SGHNT and CDR2 is YYREEE in the germline V gene (reference sequence). Trimming cost V 2 bases and J 3 bases; bases outside gene matches: 8. The CDR3 is made up of 17 amino acids. The CDR3 reads CASSFSPGQGYTGELFF. As DNA, the CDR3 is TGTGCCAGCAGCTTTAGCCCGGGACAGGGCTACACCGGGGAGCTGTTTTTT.

This clonotype was counted at least ten times. This chain joins TRBV7-3 and TRBJ2-5; 7 bases line up with TRBD2. The V gene's germline CDR1 is SGHTA and CDR2 FQGTGA. V lost 0 bases and J lost 6; bases outside the gene matches: 4. The length of the CDR3 is 14 residues. The DNA of the CDR3 is TGTGCCAGCAGCTTAACGGGGAGGGGAAAGACCCAGTACTTC. As protein: CASSLTGRGKTQYF.

This clonotype was counted at least ten times. The rearrangement joins TRBV7-8 to TRBJ1-2; the D gene is possibly TRBD1 (5 bases). The V gene lost 5 bases and the J gene lost 7 bases, with 11 bases spanning the gap. Looked up from germline, CDR1 is SGHVS and CDR2 is FQNEAQ. The CDR3 runs to 12 residues. CDR3 DNA sequence: TGTGCCAGCAGCCCAGGGATGGTTGGCTACACCTTC. Translation gives CASSPGMVGYTF.

The table lists this clonotype with many counts. The chain carries TRBV7-2 and TRBJ2-3; D remains unclear. The germline gives CDR1 SGHTA, CDR2 FQGNSA. This CDR3 comprises 13 residues. Trimming shortened V by 2 bases and J by 2 bases, and 5 bases separated the two germline ends. This chain's CDR3 is CASSLQITDTQYF. The DNA for the CDR3 is TGTGCCAGCAGCTTACAGATCACAGATACGCAGTATTTT.

The chain combines TRBV28 with TRBJ2-5; a possible D gene is TRBD2 (5 bases). Germline CDR1 reads MDHEN; CDR2 reads SYDVKM. The ends were cut back, 3 bases at V and 7 bases at J, with 18 bases in the middle. The CDR3 totals 15 residues. The chain's CDR3 is CASSLEARGGGTQYF. Written as DNA, the CDR3 is TGTGCCAGCAGTTTGGAGGCTAGAGGTGGTGGGACCCAGTACTTC.

In this sample, this clonotype turned up many times. The chain carries TRBV12-3 or TRBV12-4 and TRBJ1-1, with 10 bases identical to TRBD1. The CDR3 consists of 18 residues. V lost 7 bases and J lost 1; bases outside the gene matches: 15. CDR3 DNA sequence: TGTGCCAGCACCCTCTATGACCGGGACAGGGGCCAGAACACTGAAGCTTTCTTT. This codes for CASTLYDRDRGQNTEAFF.

This clonotype has at least ten counts. The V call is TRBV7-9, the J call TRBJ2-1; D possibly corresponds to TRBD2 (6 bases). The CDR3 covers 16 residues. With 11 bases removed from V and 0 bases from J, the gap between germline ends came to 20 bases. Germline CDR1 reads SEHNR; CDR2 reads FQNEAQ (reference sequence). This CDR3 reads CACSPLGGGSYNEQFF. As DNA, the CDR3 is TGTGCCTGCTCCCCTCTCGGGGGAGGCTCCTACAATGAGCAGTTCTTC.

The chain recombines TRBV7-8 with TRBJ2-1, with D maybe TRBD2 (5 bases). The CDR3 covers 14 residues. V shed 5 bases and J shed 4 bases, with 12 bases lying between them. Germline-derived CDR1 and CDR2 are SGHVS and FQNEAQ. In nucleotides, the CDR3 is TGTGCCAGCAGCCCGACGGAGGCTTACAATGAGCAGTTCTTC. Its translation: CASSPTEAYNEQFF.

V is TRBV30 and J is TRBJ2-4; D possibly corresponds to TRBD2 (6 bases). The CDR3 length is 14 residues. Trimming removed 2 bases from V and 3 bases from J, with 11 bases in between. CDR1 and CDR2 from the germline V gene are GTSNPN and SVGIG (reference sequence). The CDR3 here is CAWSWGVGKNIQYF. The CDR3, as DNA: TGTGCCTGGAGTTGGGGGGTTGGCAAAAACATTCAGTACTTC.

The chain joins TRBV20-1 to TRBJ1-5, with 9 positions matching TRBD1. After removal of 3 bases from V and 7 bases from J, the junction contained 10 bases not matched to a gene. Germline loops: CDR1 DFQATT, CDR2 SNEGSKA (reference sequence). This CDR3 is built from 15 residues. This chain's CDR3 is CSASYPGQGHQPQHF. The CDR3 region has the DNA TGCAGTGCTAGTTACCCGGGACAGGGTCACCAGCCCCAGCATTTT.

There are a few counts of this clonotype. The chain has TRBV19 and TRBJ2-3; 11 bases map to TRBD1. The CDR3 extends over 18 amino acids. V shed 4 bases and J 3 bases; nucleotides not matched to a gene: 12. The V gene's germline CDR1 is LNHDA and CDR2 SQIVND (reference sequence). The CDR3 DNA reads as TGTGCCAGTAGTAGCGGGGTCGGGACAGGGGGTTGGACAGATACGCAGTATTTT. This codes for CASSSGVGTGGWTDTQYF.

This clonotype was observed many times. The V call is TRBV6-1, the J call TRBJ2-3, with 8 bases identical to TRBD2. CDR1 MNHNS and CDR2 SASEGT come from the germline V gene. The CDR3 spans 14 residues. Trimming removed 6 bases from V and 4 bases from J; junction bases left unmatched: 6. The CDR3 DNA reads TGTGCCAGCAGACAAGCGGGAGTGGCAGATACGCAGTATTTT. Translating it yields CASRQAGVADTQYF.

This clonotype has at least ten counts. V and J are TRBV30 and TRBJ1-4; D ambiguous. The CDR3 runs to 14 residues. V was clipped by 4 bases and J by 2 bases, with 11 bases between them. CDR1 GTSNPN and CDR2 SVGIG come from the germline V gene (reference sequence). The CDR3 reads CAWTARSTNEKLFF. The CDR3 DNA is TGTGCCTGGACGGCCCGATCGACTAATGAAAAACTGTTTTTT.

The chain combines TRBV5-1 with TRBJ2-1; TRBD2 might be the D (5 bases). The CDR3 consists of 16 residues. Germline CDR1 SGHRS, CDR2 YFSETQ. Trimming left V 0 bases short and J 0 bases short, with 10 bases between. The CDR3 region has the DNA TGCGCCAGCAGCTTGGTAAGAGGGAGCTCCTACAATGAGCAGTTCTTC. Amino acid sequence: CASSLVRGSSYNEQFF. The variable domain in full, completed from reference TRBV5-1 and TRBJ2-1, reads KAGVTQTPRYLIKTRGQQVTLSCSPISGHRSVSWYQQTPGQGLQFLFEYFSETQRNKGNFPGRFSGRQFSNSRSEMNVSTLELGDSALYLCASSLVRGSSYNEQFFGPGTRLTVL.

Many counts were recorded for this clonotype. J is TRBJ1-5 and V is TRBV20-1; D is ambiguous. This CDR3 has 14 amino acids. Germline values: CDR1 DFQATT, CDR2 SNEGSKA (reference sequence). V lost 2 bases, J lost 2 bases, and 10 bases lay in between. As DNA, the CDR3 is TGCAGTGCTAGACTAAGGGAGGGCAATCAGCCCCAGCATTTT. It encodes CSARLREGNQPQHF.

In its sample, this clonotype was seen a few times. The chain couples TRBV24-1 to TRBJ2-1, with a tentative D call TRBD2 (6 bases). Germline loops: CDR1 KGHDR, CDR2 SFDVKD. This CDR3 is built from 17 residues. Trimming shortened V by 4 bases and J by 2 bases, and 17 bases separated the two germline ends. The CDR3 loop is CATSEGGAGRAYNEQFF. The CDR3 nucleotides are TGTGCCACCAGTGAGGGGGGTGCGGGCCGAGCCTACAATGAGCAGTTCTTC.

The chain has TRBV29-1 and TRBJ2-1; 9 bases match TRBD2. The CDR3 is 15 residues long. V lost 4 bases, J lost 2 bases, and 6 bases stayed unmatched. CDR1 is SQVTM and CDR2 is ANQGSEA in the germline V gene. CDR3 sequence (DNA): TGCAGCGTTGTTGGTAGCGGGAGCGCCTACAATGAGCAGTTCTTC. The encoded protein is CSVVGSGSAYNEQFF.

The J gene is TRBJ2-4, the V gene TRBV6-1; D may be TRBD2 (6 bases). Trimming pared 5 bases from V and 6 bases from J, leaving 14 bases between. Germline V gene lookup returns CDR1 MNHNS and CDR2 SASEGT. The CDR3 contains 14 residues. CDR3 nucleotide sequence: TGTGCCAGCAGTCCACTGACTAGTTTAAACATTCAGTACTTC. Residues: CASSPLTSLNIQYF.

In this sample, this clonotype turned up many times. V gene TRBV6-1 combines with J gene TRBJ1-1; 8 bases agree with TRBD1. This CDR3 region has 15 residues. Germline values: CDR1 MNHNS, CDR2 SASEGT. With V trimmed by 6 bases and J by 1 base, 7 bases remained unmatched. The CDR3 coding sequence is TGTGCCAGCAGGACAGGGGAACGGGCGAACACTGAAGCTTTCTTT. This gives the protein CASRTGERANTEAFF.